Presented here are 8 T cell receptor beta chains from one specimen sequenced in a study of molecular identifiers for immune sequencing clone quantification. TCRdb re-analysed the PCR reads in MiXCR, keeping a single row per CDR3 protein. The data contain hundreds of thousands of distinct CDR3 sequences, 20% to 25% of them singletons. The source material was naive CD8+ T cells from blood, with Jurkat cell RNA spiked in. Subset specified: FACS-sorted CD8+CD4-CCR7+CD45RA+ naive T cells. Every receptor here comes from a human donor in good health. Some libraries in this study had Jurkat cell RNA spiked in.

In its sample, this clonotype was seen many times. The chain links TRBV7-2 to TRBJ1-6; D is undetermined. Germline V lookup: CDR1 SGHTA, CDR2 FQGNSA. V shed 1 base and J shed 8 bases, with 12 bases lying between them. The CDR3 has 15 amino acids. CDR3 DNA: TGTGCCAGCAGCTTAGGTTTCGGGTCGGATTCACCCCTCCACTTT. It encodes CASSLGFGSDSPLHF. The full variable domain, rest sourced from reference TRBV7-2 and TRBJ1-6, is GAGVSQSPSNKVTEKGKDVELRCDPISGHTALYWYRQSLGQGLEFLIYFQGNSAPDKSGLPSDRFSAERTGGSVSTLTIQRTQQEDSAVYLCASSLGFGSDSPLHFGNGTRLTVT.

This clonotype was recorded many times. The V and J genes are TRBV7-9 and TRBJ2-5, with 12 bases matching TRBD2. With V trimmed by 5 bases and J by 2 bases, 9 bases remained unmatched. CDR1 and CDR2 (germline): SEHNR, FQNEAQ (reference sequence). CDR3 length: 17 residues. CDR3 region: CASSRTSGGPSQETQYF. CDR3 bases: TGTGCCAGCAGCCGAACTAGCGGGGGGCCCTCACAAGAGACCCAGTACTTC.

CDR3 bases: TGTGCCAGTAGTATTTTTTATGCTAGCGGGAACTACAATGAGCAGTTCTTC. It codes for CASSIFYASGNYNEQFF. This chain joins TRBV19 and TRBJ2-1; TRBD2 aligns across 9 bases. V shed 3 bases and J 3 bases; nucleotides not matched to a gene: 9. The CDR3 covers 17 residues. CDR1 is LNHDA, CDR2 SQIVND, per germline (reference sequence).

To note about this clonotype: This may be a read error, as it is one base from a much larger clone. Here the CDR3 DNA reads TGTGCCAGCAGTGAATTGGGACAGACGGACTATGGCTACACCTTC. It yields the protein CASSELGQTDYGYTF. The chain employs TRBV2 and TRBJ1-2, with 7 positions matching TRBD1. The CDR3 has 15 amino acids. CDR1 and CDR2 from the germline V gene are SNHLY and FYNNEI. J lost 3 bases, V lost 2 bases, and 6 bases had no gene match. Using reference TRBV2 and TRBJ1-2 for the parts outside the CDR3, the full variable domain is EPEVTQTPSHQVTQMGQEVILRCVPISNHLYFYWYRQILGQKVEFLVSFYNNEISEKSEIFDDQFSVERPDGSNFTLKIRSTKLEDSAMYFCASSELGQTDYGYTFGSGTRLTVV.

This clonotype was detected only a few times. The CDR3 loop reads CASSQGQGATYEQYF. The CDR3 nucleotides read TGCGCCAGCAGCCAAGGACAGGGGGCGACCTACGAGCAGTACTTC. The V and J genes are TRBV4-1 and TRBJ2-7; 10 bases map to TRBD1. CDR1 is MGHRA, CDR2 YSYEKL, per germline. The CDR3 runs to 15 residues. V shed 1 base and J 2 bases; nucleotides not matched to a gene: 2.

This clonotype was observed many times. This chain uses TRBV4-1 with TRBJ2-1, with TRBD1 identical over 7 bases. Germline assignment: CDR1 MGHRA and CDR2 YSYEKL. V shed 2 bases and J 0 bases; nucleotides not matched to a gene: 13. This CDR3 is 19 amino acids long. The CDR3 DNA sequence: TGCGCCAGCAGCCAAAGACCCTCAATAACAGGGGTCTCCTACAATGAGCAGTTCTTC. Protein sequence: CASSQRPSITGVSYNEQFF.

Comments on this clonotype: A clone one base away is much larger, so this may be a read error. The CDR3 does not end in the conserved phenylalanine or tryptophan, so this is likely a read error. The chain uses TRBV20-1 and TRBJ1-1; 7 bases are shared with TRBD1. Germline V gene sequence: CDR1 DFQATT, CDR2 SNEGSKA (reference sequence). Germline trimming cut 6 bases from V and 2 bases from J; bases unmatched to any gene: 12. This CDR3 region has 15 residues. As DNA, the CDR3 is TGCAGTGCGGCCGGGACAGCAACTACTAACACTGAAGCTTTCTCT. As protein: CSAAGTATTNTEAFS.

This clonotype has more than one count but fewer than ten. The rearrangement joins TRBV20-1 to TRBJ1-1, with D maybe TRBD1 (5 bases). CDR3 length: 16 residues. Germline CDR1 is DFQATT and CDR2 is SNEGSKA (reference sequence). V was cut by 4 bases and J by 1 base, with 19 bases left in between. Written as DNA, the CDR3 is TGCAGTGCTATGGCCGGGGCCTTTTACCCGAACACTGAAGCTTTCTTT. This codes for CSAMAGAFYPNTEAFF.